These T cell receptor beta chains were read from a single sample in a study of cytomegalovirus exposure and HLA in healthy donors. Only in-frame clones appear in the TCRdb table, and some are missing; sequencing was by immunoSEQ multiplex PCR. The sample holds 120,000 or so clones, 65% to 90% seen once. Sequencing was done on a sample of PBMCs. These receptors were collected from a male donor in good health and CMV-seropositive. Each CDR3 is given with its conserved first and last residue.

>TRBJ1-1|TRBV7-3
CASSLTRTTNTEAFF
>TRBJ2-7|TRBV6-1
CASSEAGLAFPLPYEQYF
>TRBJ1-1|TRBV28
CASSNLERTVDAFF
>TRBJ2-1|TRBV7-2
CASSWAGVSSNEQFF
>TRBJ2-1|TRBV5-8
CASSLGGAGISYNEQFF
>TRBJ2-3|TRBV27
CASSLSGGTDTQYF
>TRBJ2-7|TRBV4-3
CASSQVMGTASYEQYF
>TRBJ2-1|TRBV20-1
CSADALEQFF
>NA|TRBV5-1
CASSLEGVSPYEQYF
>TRBJ1-1|TRBV14
CASSPFYIQGSAFF
>TRBJ2-1|TRBV30
CAWSRSGRYNEQFF
>TRBJ2-1|TRBV28
CASRERDRAFLSGRAVRNEQFF
>TRBJ1-2|TRBV5-4
CASSLAWTGAYGYTF
>TRBJ2-4|TRBV5-1
CASSFNSIHKNIQYF
>TRBJ2-3|TRBV30
CAWSGGGTSGTDTQYF
>TRBJ1-6|TRBV4-1
CASSQYTDSRHNSPLHF
>TRBJ2-1|TRBV5-1
CASSLEGPGQGYNEQFF
>TRBJ1-5|TRBV15
CATSREVVSQPQHF
>TRBJ2-7|TRBV7-3
CASSGTTQGEQYF
>TRBJ2-1|TRBV11-2
CASSTPGSPYNEQFF
>TRBJ1-2|TRBV27
CASSSGTAYGYTF
>TRBJ2-7|TRBV5-6
CASSLVGARNEQYF
>TRBJ2-2|TRBV7-6
CASSPRQGGFGELFF
>TRBJ1-1|TRBV28
CASSPRTGVITEAFF
>TRBJ1-4|TRBV7-9
CSSSTPTARPTNEKLFF
>TRBJ2-7|TRBV11-2
CASSLLREGEQYF
>TRBJ1-1|TRBV6-5
CASSWTGNTEAFF
>TRBJ1-5|TRBV7-9
CASSLVGDRPNQPQHF
>TRBJ2-6|TRBV6-1
CASSAGTDTYSGANVLTF
>TRBJ2-2|TRBV7-2
CASSLRGQGLTGELFF
>TRBJ2-3|TRBV19
CASRDAGGSTDTQYF
>TRBJ1-2|TRBV25-1
CASGSSYGYTF
>TRBJ2-2|TRBV28
CASSLIGLTGELFF
>TRBJ2-1|TRBV5-4
CASKLDSYNEQFF
>TRBJ1-3|TRBV7-8
CASSLRQGGGNTIYF
>TRBJ2-7|TRBV7-6
CASSQAGGYTEQYF
>TRBJ1-5|TRBV6-1
CASIMNRASNQPQHF
>TRBJ1-5|TRBV15
CATSREAYSNQPQHF
>TRBJ2-1|TRBV6-6
CASSPGRWEQFF
>TRBJ1-4|TRBV6-5
CASSGLQTNEKLFF
>TRBJ2-7|TRBV29-1
CSVAQHSTYEQYF
>TRBJ2-2|TRBV11-2
CASSLGGSTGELFF
>TRBJ2-7|TRBV5-1
CASSLTGGLDEQYF
>TRBJ1-4|TRBV28
CASRTGNEKLFF
>TRBJ2-6|TRBV4-2
CASSQITAGANGLTF
>TRBJ2-1|TRBV7-9
CASSLAESSYNEQFF
>TRBJ2-2|TRBV10-3
CAISPGQTPIGELFF